This T cell receptor beta chain was sequenced for a study of shared clonotypes between healthy human individuals. Study-wide results and limits: In having few donors, the study represented limited genetic and exposure-history diversity. In general, naive subsets displayed greater estimated richness than memory subsets did.

This clone was seen just once. The antigen is not known. Sequencing used immunoSEQ multiplex PCR; TCRdb keeps in-frame clones, though not all of them. The sample contains about 550,000 clones, about 95% of which appear only once. It was CD45RO-negative cells, positively selected for CCR7, that made up naive CD8 cells, with terminally differentiated effector memory CD45RA+ cells excluded. Germline values: CDR1 SNHLY, CDR2 FYNNEI. V gave up 0 bases and J gave up 0 bases, with 20 bases separating them. This CDR3 is built from 19 residues. This chain joins TRBV2 and TRBJ1-2; D is unresolved. This clonotype was obtained from a woman aged 25-40 years in good health. The sequencing input was naive CD8+ T cells sorted from blood. CDR3 sequence: CASSEALAVGGSANYGYTF. The CDR3 DNA is TGTGCCAGCAGTGAAGCGCTTGCGGTTGGCGGATCGGCTAACTATGGCTACACCTTC. Based on the CDR3 plus reference TRBV2 and TRBJ1-2, the full variable domain is EPEVTQTPSHQVTQMGQEVILRCVPISNHLYFYWYRQILGQKVEFLVSFYNNEISEKSEIFDDQFSVERPDGSNFTLKIRSTKLEDSAMYFCASSEALAVGGSANYGYTFGSGTRLTVV.